One sample yielded the 15 T cell receptor beta chains listed below, sequenced in a study of identical twins. MiXCR, run by TCRdb on the 5' RACE reads, gives a single entry per CDR3 protein. The table includes some 440,000 distinct CDR3 sequences, 20% to 25% detected once. The same specimen was also included in a second study, on T cells expressing NK-cell markers.

Specimen: CD4+ T cells sorted from blood. The origin of the receptors is a young woman in good health.

This clonotype was recorded a few times. The chain uses TRBV20-1 and TRBJ2-4, with TRBD2 matching 7 bases. J gave up 0 bases and V 3 bases, and 8 bases lay outside the gene matches. This CDR3 is 16 amino acids long. Looked up from germline, CDR1 is DFQATT and CDR2 is SNEGSKA (reference sequence). The CDR3 DNA is TGCAGTGCTAGGGCGAGCGGGGTATTAGCCAAAAACATTCAGTACTTC. Protein: CSARASGVLAKNIQYF.

This clonotype was picked up a small number of times. J is TRBJ2-7 and V is TRBV20-1; 8 bases align to TRBD2. CDR1 DFQATT and CDR2 SNEGSKA come from the germline V gene (reference sequence). Trimming removed 5 bases from V and 5 bases from J; junction bases left unmatched: 14. The CDR3 totals 15 residues. The CDR3 DNA is TGCAGTGCTGGTGGGACTAGTCGTTTAAGGGACGAGCAGTACTTC. It codes for CSAGGTSRLRDEQYF.

V usage is TRBV27 and J usage is TRBJ2-2; no definite D call. Germline V gene lookup returns CDR1 MNHEY and CDR2 SMNVEV (reference sequence). The CDR3 length is 14 residues. Trimming removed 3 bases from V and 2 bases from J, with 7 bases in between. CDR3 residues: CASSFTENTGELFF. The CDR3 DNA reads TGTGCCAGCAGTTTCACAGAAAACACCGGGGAGCTGTTTTTT.

This clonotype was counted a few times. V is TRBV20-1 and J is TRBJ1-1; weak D call: TRBD1 (5 bases). Germline V lookup: CDR1 DFQATT, CDR2 SNEGSKA (reference sequence). The CDR3 extends over 13 amino acids. The V and J ends lost 6 bases and 3 bases respectively, with 14 bases between them. The CDR3 spells CSATPGGDTEAFF. CDR3 nucleotide sequence: TGCAGTGCCACCCCGGGGGGGGACACTGAAGCTTTCTTT.

The CDR3 region has the DNA TGCGCCAGCAGTGCCGCCAGGGAAGGAAACACCATATATTTT. Translation gives CASSAAREGNTIYF. The V and J genes are TRBV10-1 and TRBJ1-3; D is perhaps TRBD1 (5 bases). V lost 4 bases, J lost 4 bases, and 11 bases lay in between. Germline-derived CDR1 and CDR2 are WNHNN and SYGVQD (reference sequence). There are 14 residues in the CDR3.

This clonotype has a handful of counts. This chain connects TRBV3-1 to TRBJ2-7; 9 nucleotides line up with TRBD1. After removal of 2 bases from V and 1 base from J, the junction contained 3 bases not matched to a gene. This CDR3 contains 15 residues. Per germline, CDR1 LGHDT and CDR2 YNNKEL (reference sequence). Written as DNA, the CDR3 is TGTGCCAGCAGCCAACCGGGACAGGGATCCTACGAGCAGTACTTC. Translated: CASSQPGQGSYEQYF.

This clonotype was recorded a few times. This chain joins TRBV7-9 and TRBJ2-5; 9 bases are a match to TRBD1. In germline, CDR1 is SEHNR, CDR2 FQNEAQ (reference sequence). V was clipped by 5 bases and J by 4 bases; unmatched bases: 8. CDR3 size: 15 residues. The CDR3 sequence is CASSPGQGTTETQYF. The CDR3 DNA reads TGTGCCAGCAGCCCCGGACAGGGGACAACAGAGACCCAGTACTTC.

The genes are TRBV12-3 or TRBV12-4 and TRBJ2-7; 8 bases match TRBD1. The CDR3 extends over 14 amino acids. The V and J ends lost 4 bases and 6 bases, in that order; junction bases with no gene match: 8. The CDR3 protein is CASSWGQGAPEQYF. CDR3 coding DNA: TGTGCCAGCAGTTGGGGGCAGGGGGCGCCCGAGCAGTACTTC.

This clonotype was counted once. The chain is built from TRBV20-1 and TRBJ2-5, with a tentative D call TRBD1 (7 bases). The V end lost 0 bases, the J end lost 5 bases, and 13 bases lay between the germline ends. The CDR3 has 14 residues. Germline CDR1 reads DFQATT; CDR2 reads SNEGSKA (reference sequence). As DNA, the CDR3 is TGCAGTGCTAGAGATGGAGGGGGCGGTGAGACCCAGTACTTC. It codes for CSARDGGGGETQYF.

The sample holds a few counts of this clonotype. The J gene is TRBJ2-1, the V gene TRBV5-1, with TRBD2 matching over 13 bases. CDR3 length: 18 residues. CDR1 SGHRS and CDR2 YFSETQ come from the germline V gene. With 4 bases clipped from V and 7 bases from J, the junction kept 14 bases outside the gene matches. CDR3 nucleotide sequence: TGCGCCAGCAGCCTGGGGACTAGCGGGGCCCCCTTGGATAATGAGCAGTTCTTC. Amino acid sequence: CASSLGTSGAPLDNEQFF.

The table lists this clonotype with many counts. The chain couples TRBV15 to TRBJ1-5; the match to TRBD1 covers 10 bases. Trimming cost V 5 bases and J 7 bases; bases outside gene matches: 8. The V gene's germline CDR1 is LNHNV and CDR2 YYDKDF (reference sequence). The CDR3 extends over 15 amino acids. The CDR3 loop reads CATSARDRGRQPQHF. DNA of the CDR3: TGTGCCACCAGCGCACGGGACAGGGGAAGACAGCCCCAGCATTTT.

This clonotype has a handful of counts. The chain is built from TRBV7-9 and TRBJ1-2, with 9 bases that match TRBD1. The CDR3 totals 14 residues. Germline lookup yields CDR1 SEHNR and CDR2 FQNEAQ (reference sequence). V dropped 5 bases and J dropped 5; count of bases not matched to a gene: 6. CDR3 protein: CASSTAGTGYGYTF. CDR3 nucleotide sequence: TGTGCCAGCAGCACAGCCGGGACAGGGTATGGCTACACCTTC.

In its sample, this clonotype was seen a few times. The rearrangement links TRBV5-6 to TRBJ2-7; TRBD1 matches 7 bases. Germline CDR1 and CDR2: SGHDT and YYEEEE. Losses at the gene ends were 0 bases for V and 3 bases for J; bases not matched to a gene: 6. The CDR3 runs 15 residues. Here the CDR3 reads CASSLDPQGLYEQYF. The CDR3 DNA reads TGTGCCAGCAGCTTGGATCCACAGGGGCTCTACGAGCAGTACTTC.

This chain links TRBV12-3 or TRBV12-4 with TRBJ1-2, with D possibly TRBD1 on 6 matching bases. This CDR3 contains 15 residues. V was shortened by 7 bases and J by 2 bases, with 17 bases between the two germline ends. CDR3 nucleotide sequence: TGTGCCAGCACCCAGAGGGCAGGGGCAAACTATGGCTACACCTTC. This gives the protein CASTQRAGANYGYTF.

The genes are TRBV5-5 and TRBJ2-5, with 8 bases matching TRBD2. The CDR3 is 14 residues long. V shed 6 bases and J 3 bases; nucleotides not matched to a gene: 7. Germline V gene data show CDR1 as SGHKS and CDR2 as YYEKEE (reference sequence). CDR3 DNA: TGTGCCAGCACTCGGACCGGGAGGGAAGAGACCCAGTACTTC. It specifies CASTRTGREETQYF.